One and the same sample provided the 9 T cell receptor beta chains below, sequenced in a study of cytomegalovirus exposure and HLA in healthy donors. Both 60 Vbeta primers and 13 Jbeta primers went into the PCR. This table comes from immunoSEQ multiplex PCR, and its TCRdb copy is limited to in-frame clones, with some not included. Of roughly 170,000 clones in the sample, roughly 84% were seen once. Source material: PBMCs. The receptors come from a male donor in good health and CMV-seronegative.

V and J are TRBV19 and TRBJ1-2; D perhaps matches TRBD1 (5 bases). Germline lookup yields CDR1 LNHDA and CDR2 SQIVND (reference sequence). V lost 5 bases and J lost 0, with 10 bases in between. The CDR3 covers 14 residues. The CDR3 reads CASSSDRSNYGYTF. The CDR3 bases are TGTGCCAGTAGTTCTGACAGATCTAACTATGGCTACACCTTC.

This clone was observed once. V is TRBV18 and J is TRBJ2-7; TRBD1 might be the D (6 bases). Germline V gene lookup returns CDR1 KGHSH and CDR2 LQKENI. V shed 2 bases and J shed 6 bases, with 14 bases lying between them. CDR3 size: 14 residues. CDR3 loop: CASSPGRTESEQYF. CDR3 nucleotide sequence: TGTGCCAGCTCACCAGGTAGGACAGAGAGCGAGCAGTACTTC.

The genes are TRBV4-2 and TRBJ2-2, with D possibly being TRBD2 (5 bases). In germline, CDR1 is LGHNA, CDR2 YNFKEQ. CDR3 length: 19 amino acids. V was clipped by 0 bases and J by 3 bases, with 20 bases between them. For the CDR3, the DNA is TGTGCCAGCAGCCAAGATGATGGTGTGGTAGCGCGAGACACCGGGGAGCTGTTTTTT. Translated: CASSQDDGVVARDTGELFF.

The chain has TRBV19 and TRBJ2-5; D possibly corresponds to TRBD2 (6 bases). Trimming took 0 bases from V and 4 from J, leaving 12 bases between them. CDR3 length: 15 amino acids. Germline V gene data show CDR1 as LNHDA and CDR2 as SQIVND (reference sequence). CDR3 residues: CASSIDPAGRETQYF. CDR3 in DNA: TGTGCCAGTAGTATAGATCCGGCGGGGCGAGAGACCCAGTACTTC.

The chain uses TRBV5-6 and TRBJ2-1, with D possibly TRBD2 on 5 matching bases. In germline, CDR1 is SGHDT, CDR2 YYEEEE. The CDR3 covers 15 residues. The V end lost 3 bases, the J end lost 6 bases, and 16 bases lay between the germline ends. CDR3: CASSYGLDPVNEQFF. For the CDR3, the DNA is TGTGCCAGCAGCTACGGACTCGATCCGGTCAATGAGCAGTTCTTC.

This clone was detected once. This chain uses TRBV29-1 with TRBJ2-7, with TRBD1 identical over 7 bases. The CDR3 is made up of 11 amino acids. J lost 4 bases, V lost 6 bases, and 3 bases had no gene match. Germline V gene sequence: CDR1 SQVTM, CDR2 ANQGSEA. The CDR3 loop is CSVAGGYEQYF. The CDR3 DNA follows: TGCAGCGTAGCAGGGGGTTACGAGCAGTACTTC.

J is TRBJ2-3 and V is TRBV5-1; a weak D match, TRBD1 (5 bases). Germline CDR1 reads SGHRS; CDR2 reads YFSETQ. This CDR3 has 15 amino acids. The ends were cut back, 5 bases at V and 0 bases at J, with 13 bases in the middle. CDR3 in amino acids: CASSWKGPSTDTQYF. CDR3 coding DNA: TGCGCCAGCAGTTGGAAGGGGCCTAGCACAGATACGCAGTATTTT.

This chain links TRBV7-6 with TRBJ2-5; D not resolved. The DNA end is more similar to TRBJ2-7, so the J call may be wrong. This CDR3 spans 15 amino acids. Germline CDR1 and CDR2: SGHVS and FNYEAQ. The CDR3 nucleotides are TGTGCCAGCAGCCCGGTCTTCGGAACAAACTACGAGCAGTACTTC. It encodes CASSPVFGTNYEQYF.

V usage is TRBV7-9 and J usage is TRBJ2-2; TRBD2 matches at 11 bases. From germline, CDR1 is SEHNR and CDR2 FQNEAQ (reference sequence). The V gene end was trimmed by 0 bases and the J gene end by 2 bases; junction bases not matched to a gene: 5. The CDR3 length is 18 residues. The CDR3 spells CASSLAPSGGSNTGELFF. The CDR3 nucleotides are TGTGCCAGCAGCTTAGCGCCTAGCGGGGGGTCCAACACCGGGGAGCTGTTTTTT.